Each of the 27 T cell receptor beta chains below was sequenced from the same sample in a study of cytomegalovirus exposure and HLA in healthy donors. Primers for the PCR totalled 60 Vbeta and 13 Jbeta. Using immunoSEQ multiplex PCR, the repertoire was profiled, and TCRdb retains in-frame clones only, with some absent. Here the sample spans more than 50,000 clones, approximately 83% being singletons. The sample comprised PBMCs. These receptors all stem from a female donor in good health and CMV-seronegative.

The chain combines TRBV5-1 with TRBJ2-3; unclear D gene. The CDR3 length is 14 residues. Trimming removed 0 bases from V and 2 bases from J, with 7 bases in between. CDR1 is SGHRS, CDR2 YFSETQ, per germline. The CDR3 region has the DNA TGCGCCAGCAGCTTGGCCCTAGACACAGATACGCAGTATTTT. This sequence encodes CASSLALDTDTQYF. Drawing the rest from reference TRBV5-1 and TRBJ2-3, the complete variable domain is KAGVTQTPRYLIKTRGQQVTLSCSPISGHRSVSWYQQTPGQGLQFLFEYFSETQRNKGNFPGRFSGRQFSNSRSEMNVSTLELGDSALYLCASSLALDTDTQYFGPGTRLTVL.

This clone showed up just a few times. The J gene is TRBJ2-7, the V gene TRBV5-1, with 7 bases matching TRBD2. CDR3 length: 15 residues. Germline assignment: CDR1 SGHRS and CDR2 YFSETQ. With 0 bases clipped from V and 2 bases from J, the junction kept 5 bases outside the gene matches. The CDR3 bases are TGCGCCAGCAGCTTGGCCAGCGGGATCCCCTACGAGCAGTACTTC. This translates into CASSLASGIPYEQYF.

V and J are TRBV18 and TRBJ2-1; TRBD1 aligns across 7 bases. This CDR3 is 15 amino acids long. The V gene's germline CDR1 is KGHSH and CDR2 LQKENI. The ends lost 0 bases at V and 1 base at J; junction bases unmatched: 0. CDR3 DNA sequence: TGTGCCAGCTCACCACCGGGACAGTCCTACAATGAGCAGTTCTTC. This encodes CASSPPGQSYNEQFF.

The chain uses TRBV19 and TRBJ1-5; maybe TRBD1 (6 bases). Germline V gives CDR1 LNHDA, CDR2 SQIVND (reference sequence). CDR3 size: 13 residues. Trimming removed 7 bases from V and 3 bases from J, with 10 bases in between. This CDR3 is CASTTGFNQPQHF. DNA for the CDR3: TGTGCCAGTACCACAGGGTTCAATCAGCCCCAGCATTTT.

This chain links TRBV5-8 with TRBJ1-1, with 7 positions matching TRBD1. Germline V CDR1 and CDR2: SGHTS, YDEGEE. The junction had 9 bases not matched to a gene; V was cut back by 4 bases and J by 0 bases. The CDR3 has 16 residues. The CDR3 DNA reads TGTGCCAGCAGCCCACGGACAGGTTACATGAACACTGAAGCTTTCTTT. Its protein is CASSPRTGYMNTEAFF.

The V call is TRBV6-1, the J call TRBJ2-7; 10 nucleotides align to TRBD1. CDR1 and CDR2 (germline): MNHNS, SASEGT. The CDR3 is made up of 14 amino acids. Trimming cost V 6 bases and J 4 bases; bases outside gene matches: 6. The CDR3 protein is CASRWDRGNYEQYF. In DNA form, the CDR3 reads TGTGCCAGCAGATGGGACAGGGGAAATTACGAGCAGTACTTC.

The rearrangement uses TRBV6-5 and TRBJ2-5; maybe TRBD2 (6 bases). The J call may be mistaken, given a closer DNA end match to TRBJ2-7. The CDR3 extends over 16 amino acids. The germline CDR1 and CDR2 sequences are MNHEY and SVGAGI. In DNA form, the CDR3 reads TGTGCCAGCAGTTACTCGCTCCCCGCGGGGACCTCCGAGCAGTACTTC. Residues: CASSYSLPAGTSEQYF.

This clone was observed once. The chain joins TRBV7-3 to TRBJ2-1; 8 bases map to TRBD2. Germline values: CDR1 SGHTA, CDR2 FQGTGA. V shed 6 bases and J 7 bases; nucleotides not matched to a gene: 8. This CDR3 is built from 14 residues. The CDR3 here is CASRSGTSVNEQFF. The CDR3 DNA reads as TGTGCCAGCAGATCCGGGACTAGTGTGAATGAGCAGTTCTTC.

This clone was counted between two and nine times. V and J are TRBV7-9 and TRBJ2-4; the D gene is possibly TRBD2 (7 bases). The ends were cut back, 1 base at V and 1 base at J, with 14 bases in the middle. The CDR3 has 17 residues. Germline assignment: CDR1 SEHNR and CDR2 FQNEAQ (reference sequence). The CDR3 here is CASSLGGGSKAKNIQYF. The CDR3 nucleotides read TGTGCCAGCAGCTTAGGGGGGGGCAGTAAGGCCAAAAACATTCAGTACTTC.

This rearrangement joins TRBV5-1 to TRBJ2-2; D is unclear. Germline-derived CDR1 and CDR2 are SGHRS and YFSETQ. Trimming pared 6 bases from V and 4 bases from J, leaving 10 bases between. This CDR3 contains 13 residues. Here the CDR3 DNA reads TGCGCCAGCATGCCAGAAACCACCGGGGAGCTGTTTTTT. Encoded protein: CASMPETTGELFF.

There are a few counts of this clone. The chain links TRBV4-3 to TRBJ1-4; D unclear. The CDR3 has 14 amino acids. V was cut by 1 base and J by 8 bases, with 11 bases left in between. Germline CDR1 reads LGHNA; CDR2 reads YSLEER. CDR3 loop: CASSQGAGLEKLFF. CDR3 bases: TGCGCCAGCAGCCAAGGAGCGGGCTTGGAAAAACTGTTTTTT.

The chain has TRBV30 and TRBJ2-2; 10 bases are a match to TRBD1. Germline values: CDR1 GTSNPN, CDR2 SVGIG (reference sequence). The CDR3 has 17 amino acids. The trim removed 2 bases at V and 0 bases at J, leaving 6 bases unmatched. The CDR3 is CAWSKGQGKTNTGELFF. CDR3 sequence (DNA): TGTGCCTGGAGTAAGGGACAGGGGAAGACGAACACCGGGGAGCTGTTTTTT.

V gene TRBV5-1 combines with J gene TRBJ1-3; D possibly corresponds to TRBD1 (5 bases). Per germline, CDR1 SGHRS and CDR2 YFSETQ. V lost 3 bases and J lost 4, with 11 bases in between. The CDR3 covers 14 residues. CDR3 in DNA: TGCGCCAGCAGCTCTGGGGCTTCCGGAAACACCATATATTTT. Residues: CASSSGASGNTIYF.

The chain recombines TRBV7-6 with TRBJ1-1; 8 positions agree with TRBD1. Germline V gives CDR1 SGHVS, CDR2 FNYEAQ. Losses at the gene ends were 1 base for V and 4 bases for J; bases not matched to a gene: 2. This CDR3 region has 14 residues. This CDR3 reads CASSLVQGGTEAFF. The CDR3 DNA reads as TGTGCCAGCAGCTTAGTACAGGGGGGCACTGAAGCTTTCTTT.

The CDR3 DNA follows: TGTGCCAGCAGTTTATCGCGGGGTACCAAGTCTTACGAGCAGTACTTC. Residues: CASSLSRGTKSYEQYF. J is TRBJ2-7 and V is TRBV27; D might be TRBD2 (6 bases). CDR1 is MNHEY and CDR2 is SMNVEV in the germline V gene (reference sequence). The CDR3 length is 16 residues. V gave up 0 bases and J gave up 4 bases, with 16 bases separating them.

The chain carries TRBV10-2 and TRBJ2-5; 10 bases line up with TRBD1. The V gene end was trimmed by 5 bases and the J gene end by 1 base; junction bases not matched to a gene: 10. The CDR3 is 17 residues long. Per the germline V gene, CDR1 is WSHSY and CDR2 is SAAADI. In DNA, the CDR3 is TGCGCCAGCAGTCCTGGACAGGGGGGACTCTCCCAAGAGACCCAGTACTTC. The encoded protein is CASSPGQGGLSQETQYF.

The chain links TRBV7-2 to TRBJ2-7; TRBD2 is a possible D gene (7 bases). The CDR3 consists of 15 residues. The germline gives CDR1 SGHTA, CDR2 FQGNSA. The V gene lost 4 bases and the J gene lost 6 bases, with 19 bases spanning the gap. The CDR3 loop reads CASSWGLAGVGEQYF. The CDR3 DNA follows: TGTGCCAGCAGCTGGGGGCTGGCGGGAGTCGGCGAGCAGTACTTC.

V is TRBV5-1 and J is TRBJ2-1, with 10 bases that match TRBD2. Germline trimming cut 3 bases from V and 4 bases from J; bases unmatched to any gene: 7. Germline values: CDR1 SGHRS, CDR2 YFSETQ. The CDR3 covers 16 residues. The CDR3 DNA follows: TGCGCCAGCAGCTCCCCGGGACTAGCGAAGTACAATGAGCAGTTCTTC. Its protein product is CASSSPGLAKYNEQFF.

The rearrangement joins TRBV19 to TRBJ1-1, with D perhaps TRBD1 (5 bases). The CDR3 loop spans 13 amino acids. The ends were cut back, 7 bases at V and 1 base at J, with 10 bases in the middle. From germline, CDR1 is LNHDA and CDR2 SQIVND (reference sequence). The CDR3, as DNA: TGTGCCAGTAATGGTGGACAGAACACTGAAGCTTTCTTT. Its translation is CASNGGQNTEAFF. Complete variable domain (other parts from reference TRBV19 and TRBJ1-1): DGGITQSPKYLFRKEGQNVTLSCEQNLNHDAMYWYRQDPGQGLRLIYYSQIVNDFQKGDIAEGYSVSREKKESFPLTVTSAQKNPTAFYLCASNGGQNTEAFFGQGTRLTVV.

The chain has TRBV5-1 and TRBJ2-3; 13 bases line up with TRBD2. Trimming cost V 4 bases and J 5 bases; bases outside gene matches: 7. CDR3 length equals 16 residues. Germline values: CDR1 SGHRS, CDR2 YFSETQ. The CDR3: CASSERTSGGGDTQYF. The CDR3 DNA follows: TGCGCCAGCAGCGAACGGACTAGCGGGGGCGGAGATACGCAGTATTTT.

The chain recombines TRBV28 with TRBJ2-1; maybe TRBD2 (6 bases). Germline lookup yields CDR1 MDHEN and CDR2 SYDVKM. The V gene lost 6 bases and the J gene lost 7 bases, with 19 bases spanning the gap. This CDR3 region has 15 residues. The CDR3 nucleotides are TGTGCCAGCAGCGAGTCGGGCTACCGGGAGAATGAGCAGTTCTTC. It yields the protein CASSESGYRENEQFF.

This chain links TRBV6-5 with TRBJ2-7; the D is unclear. The CDR3 length is 12 residues. Germline V lookup: CDR1 MNHEY, CDR2 SVGAGI. V shed 8 bases and J shed 2 bases, with 10 bases lying between them. For the CDR3, the DNA is TGTGCCAGCCCCAGGCAGACCTACGAGCAGTACTTC. It specifies CASPRQTYEQYF.

The V and J genes are TRBV2 and TRBJ2-7; the match to TRBD2 covers 7 bases. Germline V gene sequence: CDR1 SNHLY, CDR2 FYNNEI. Trimming cost V 3 bases and J 5 bases; bases outside gene matches: 7. The CDR3 length is 14 residues. CDR3 region: CASSDLRGSDEQYF. CDR3 DNA sequence: TGTGCCAGCAGTGATTTGCGGGGGTCGGACGAGCAGTACTTC.

The chain combines TRBV5-4 with TRBJ2-7, with D maybe TRBD1 (6 bases). This CDR3 spans 12 amino acids. CDR1 is SGHNT, CDR2 YYREEE, per germline (reference sequence). V lost 5 bases to trimming and J lost 6 bases, with 12 bases between them. The DNA for the CDR3 is TGTGCCAGCAGACTGACAGGTGGCGAGCAGTACTTC. Translation gives CASRLTGGEQYF.

The rearrangement uses TRBV15 and TRBJ1-4; no firm D call. The CDR3 length is 16 residues. Germline V gene lookup returns CDR1 LNHNV and CDR2 YYDKDF (reference sequence). V was trimmed by 1 base and J by 12 bases, leaving 21 bases between them. The CDR3 DNA reads as TGTGCCACCAGCAGAGGGAGCAGGCTAGGGAAGGAGGAACTGTTTTTT. Its translation is CATSRGSRLGKEELFF.

DNA for the CDR3: TGCGCCAGCAGCTCTGGCCACACCCCAGGGGAAACCGGGGAGCTGTTTTTT. Protein product: CASSSGHTPGETGELFF. J is TRBJ2-2 and V is TRBV5-1, with D tentatively TRBD1 (6 bases). This CDR3 has 17 residues. The germline V and J ends were trimmed by 3 bases and 5 bases, with 20 bases remaining between them. In germline, CDR1 is SGHRS, CDR2 YFSETQ.

The V call is TRBV5-4, the J call TRBJ2-7, with TRBD2 matching over 9 bases. The J segment lost 2 bases and the V segment lost 1 base, leaving 4 bases of the junction unmatched. Germline CDR1 SGHNT, CDR2 YYREEE (reference sequence). The CDR3 contains 15 residues. DNA for the CDR3: TGTGCCAGCAGCTTGCTATCTAGCGGGACCTACGAGCAGTACTTC. Translation gives CASSLLSSGTYEQYF.